This entry describes one T cell receptor (beta chain). Reverse transcription of about 0.5 to 1 ug RNA was carried out with random hexamers. One entry per CDR3 protein results from TCRdb running MiXCR on the immunoSEQ multiplex PCR reads. The data contain about 400,000 distinct CDR3 sequences, approximately 85% of them singletons. This CDR3 region has 13 residues. The germline V and J ends were trimmed by 6 bases and 1 base, with 11 bases remaining between them. Germline CDR1 reads SGHRS; CDR2 reads YFSETQ. The data stem from a study of CD8 T cells in Susac syndrome. This chain uses TRBV5-1 with TRBJ2-7; D tentatively reads TRBD1 or TRBD2 (5 bases each). The receptor was isolated from a human donor with multiple sclerosis. Sequencing used CD8+ T cells from PBMCs. This CDR3 reads CASIGEPSYEQYF. CDR3 coding DNA: TGCGCCAGCATAGGGGAGCCGTCCTACGAGCAGTACTTC.